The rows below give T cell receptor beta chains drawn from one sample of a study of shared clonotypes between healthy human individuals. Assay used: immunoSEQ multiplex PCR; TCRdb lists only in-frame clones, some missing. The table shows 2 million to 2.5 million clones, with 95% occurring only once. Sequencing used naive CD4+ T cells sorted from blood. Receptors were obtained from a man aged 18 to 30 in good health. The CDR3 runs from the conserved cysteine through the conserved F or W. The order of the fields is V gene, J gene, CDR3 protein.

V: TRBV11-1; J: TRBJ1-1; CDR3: CASSFDRAVGEAFF
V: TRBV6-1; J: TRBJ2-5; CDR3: CASSEEGGAGTQYF
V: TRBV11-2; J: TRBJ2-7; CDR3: CASSSNREIYEQYF
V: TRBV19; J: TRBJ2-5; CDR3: CASTQGRAVSGETQYF
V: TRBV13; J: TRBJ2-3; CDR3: CASSPRDTQYF
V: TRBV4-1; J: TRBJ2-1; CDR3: CASSQRGRGGSYNEQFF
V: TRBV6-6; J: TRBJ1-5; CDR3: CATGPDPNGNQPQHF
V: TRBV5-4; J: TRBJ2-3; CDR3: CASSLDPTNSDTQYF
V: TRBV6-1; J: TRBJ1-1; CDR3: CASSDQGGTEAFF
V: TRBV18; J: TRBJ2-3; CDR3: CASSPQYGAGDTQYF
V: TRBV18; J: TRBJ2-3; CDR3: CASSPPSKLNTQYF
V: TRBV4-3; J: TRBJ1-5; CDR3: CASSPSGQGNQPQHF
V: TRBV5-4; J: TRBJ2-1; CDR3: CASSGGGLAGLSSYNEQFF
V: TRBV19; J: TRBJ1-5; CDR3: CASSGSNQPQHF
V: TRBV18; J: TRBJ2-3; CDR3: CASSPRLQREGQADTQYF
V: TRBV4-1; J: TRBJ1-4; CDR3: CASSRRGANEKLFF
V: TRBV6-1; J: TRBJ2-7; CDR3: CASSGTGQGGEQYF
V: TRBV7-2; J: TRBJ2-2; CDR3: CASSPGQASGGELFF
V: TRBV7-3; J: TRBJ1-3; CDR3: CASSLTGTGNTIYF
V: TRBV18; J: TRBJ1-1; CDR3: CASSPLTGGQNTEAFF
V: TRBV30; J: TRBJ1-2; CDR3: CAWSDSTYGYTF
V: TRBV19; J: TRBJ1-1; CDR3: CASSMRPAGTEAFF
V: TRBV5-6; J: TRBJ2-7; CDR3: CASSPFDRETYEQYF
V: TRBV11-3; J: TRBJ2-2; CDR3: CASSLVAGVTGELFF
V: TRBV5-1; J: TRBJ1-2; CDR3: CASSFRGGTASFYGYTF
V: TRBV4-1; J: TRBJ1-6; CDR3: CASSHPDRGNSPLHF
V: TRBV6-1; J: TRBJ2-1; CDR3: CASSELGSNEQFF
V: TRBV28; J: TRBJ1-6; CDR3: CASSFLDREYSPLHF
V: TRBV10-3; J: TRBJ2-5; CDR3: CAISEGQRETQYF
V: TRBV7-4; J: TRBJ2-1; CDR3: CASSQGLAGSYNEQFF
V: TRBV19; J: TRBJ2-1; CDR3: CASSIQGQGYNEQFF
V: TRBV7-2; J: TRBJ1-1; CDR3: CASSLGAATEAFF
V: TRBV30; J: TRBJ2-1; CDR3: CASLLAGGFNEQFF
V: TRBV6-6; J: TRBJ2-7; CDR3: CASSYRQSSYEQYF
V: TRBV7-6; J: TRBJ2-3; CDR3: CASSLISGTLRGDTQYF
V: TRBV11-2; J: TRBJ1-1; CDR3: CASNRGGGGLNTEAFF
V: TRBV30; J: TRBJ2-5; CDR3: CAWSSNMGGAETQYF
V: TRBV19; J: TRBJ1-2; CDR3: CATSTGINYGYTF
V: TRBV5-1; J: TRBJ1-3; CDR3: CASSLNGISGNTIYF
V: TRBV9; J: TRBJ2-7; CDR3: CASSFTSGSYEQYF
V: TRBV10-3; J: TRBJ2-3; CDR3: CAISGDGGAQYF
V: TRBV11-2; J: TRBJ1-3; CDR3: CASSLTGFGNTIYF
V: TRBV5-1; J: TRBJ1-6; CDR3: CASSLELGSSYNSPLHF
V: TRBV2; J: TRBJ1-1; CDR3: CASSEGSMNTEAFF
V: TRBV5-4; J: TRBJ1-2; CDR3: CASSSPNQEYGYTF
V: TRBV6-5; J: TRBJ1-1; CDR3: CASRGTGGANTEAFF
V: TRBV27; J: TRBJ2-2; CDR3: CASGRTGELFF
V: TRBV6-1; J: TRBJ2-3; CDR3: CASRGTGLDTQYF
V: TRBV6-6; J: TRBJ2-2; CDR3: CASRESAGELFF
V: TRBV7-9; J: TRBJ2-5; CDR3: CASSLVGGGETQYF
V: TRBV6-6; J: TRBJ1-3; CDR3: CASSYSGKSSGNTIYF
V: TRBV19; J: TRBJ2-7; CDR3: CASSMSGGYEQYF
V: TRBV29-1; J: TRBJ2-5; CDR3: CSAYRDTQETQYF
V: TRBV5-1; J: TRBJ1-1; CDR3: CASSLTGDSLGNTEAFF
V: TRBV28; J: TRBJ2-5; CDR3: CASSLSVETQYF
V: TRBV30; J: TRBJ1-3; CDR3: CAWDRTAGGNTIYF
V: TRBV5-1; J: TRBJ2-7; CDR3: CASSLGRTGLNEQYF